These 2 T cell receptor beta chains were sequenced from one sample in a study of cytomegalovirus exposure and HLA in healthy donors. Data came from immunoSEQ multiplex PCR; TCRdb stores just in-frame clones and leaves some out. The table records hundreds of thousands of clones, roughly 90% of them present only once. The sample consisted of PBMCs. The receptors were gathered from a woman aged 18-29 years in good health and CMV-seronegative.

This chain connects TRBV27 to TRBJ2-3, with 7 bases aligning to TRBD2. V shed 0 bases, J shed 6 bases, and the junction held 9 bases outside the gene matches. The CDR3 consists of 16 residues. Germline V gene lookup returns CDR1 MNHEY and CDR2 SMNVEV (reference sequence). The CDR3 is CASSLSSGGGKDTQYF. As DNA, the CDR3 is TGTGCCAGCAGTTTATCGAGTGGGGGGGGGAAGGATACGCAGTATTTT.

The chain is built from TRBV9 and TRBJ1-3, with 12 bases matching TRBD1. CDR3 length: 17 amino acids. J gave up 5 bases and V 3 bases, and 9 bases lay outside the gene matches. Germline CDR1 is SGDLS and CDR2 is YYNGEE. The CDR3 reads CASSADPGQGARNTIYF. The CDR3 nucleotides are TGTGCCAGCAGCGCCGACCCGGGACAGGGGGCGCGAAACACCATATATTTT.